The next 32 T cell receptor beta chains were all read from a single sample in a study of PD-1 blockade in classical Hodgkin lymphoma. The repertoire was sequenced with immunoSEQ multiplex PCR; TCRdb's copy has only in-frame clones and lacks some. The sample yields about 18,000 clones, roughly 83% seen once. The patients all showed relapse after autologous stem cell transplantation, while their brentuximab vedotin exposure varied. Sequencing was performed on peripheral blood mononuclear cells (PBMCs), taken before the second cycle of nivolumab. The receptors were gathered from a human donor with classical Hodgkin lymphoma.

The chain is built from TRBV10-1 and TRBJ2-3; 10 nucleotides agree with TRBD2. The CDR3 extends over 16 amino acids. The ends lost 4 bases at V and 5 bases at J; junction bases unmatched: 9. Germline-derived CDR1 and CDR2 are WNHNN and SYGVQD (reference sequence). The CDR3 DNA reads as TGCGCCAGCAGTGCAGGATCTAGCGGGGGTCTAGATACGCAGTATTTT. This translates into CASSAGSSGGLDTQYF.

This chain links TRBV11-3 with TRBJ2-4; D is perhaps TRBD1 (5 bases). The germline CDR1 and CDR2 sequences are SGHNT and YENEEA. The V end was cut by 1 base, the J end by 10 bases, with 14 bases between. The CDR3 totals 14 residues. CDR3 region: CASSLGSGQRIQYF. CDR3 coding DNA: TGTGCCAGCAGCTTAGGGAGTGGACAAAGGATTCAGTACTTC.

This clone appeared once. V and J are TRBV9 and TRBJ2-7, with TRBD1 matching 7 bases. There are 15 residues in the CDR3. In germline, CDR1 is SGDLS, CDR2 YYNGEE. V trimming: 0 bases; J trimming: 9 bases; junction bases outside the gene matches: 12. This CDR3 is CASSVDGTVTLRQYF. CDR3 bases: TGTGCCAGCAGCGTAGACGGGACAGTAACCCTGCGGCAGTACTTC.

The rearrangement joins TRBV11-2 to TRBJ1-5, with D possibly matching TRBD1 (5 bases). CDR1 SGHAT and CDR2 FQNNGV come from the germline V gene. The V and J ends lost 5 bases and 5 bases respectively, with 10 bases between them. CDR3 length equals 13 residues. The DNA of the CDR3 is TGTGCCAGCAGCGAGAGCAGGGATCAGCCCCAGCATTTT. Protein sequence: CASSESRDQPQHF.

V and J are TRBV7-2 and TRBJ2-7; the D call may be TRBD1 or TRBD2 (5 bases each). V was shortened by 1 base and J by 2 bases, with 9 bases between the two germline ends. Germline CDR1 and CDR2: SGHTA and FQGNSA. This CDR3 has 14 residues. The CDR3 region is CASSLVGVTYEQYF. The CDR3 region has the DNA TGTGCCAGCAGCTTAGTGGGGGTAACCTACGAGCAGTACTTC.

This chain joins TRBV6-6 and TRBJ1-2; 7 positions agree with TRBD1. V gave up 8 bases and J gave up 8 bases; unmatched junction bases: 8. Per the germline V gene, CDR1 is MNHNY and CDR2 is SVGAGI (reference sequence). The CDR3 is 12 residues long. CDR3 nucleotides: TGTGCCAGCGGTAGACAGGGTTACGGCTACACCTTC. Translating gives CASGRQGYGYTF.

V usage is TRBV28 and J usage is TRBJ2-5, with D hard to call. The CDR3 loop spans 12 amino acids. Germline assignment: CDR1 MDHEN and CDR2 SYDVKM. V shed 2 bases and J shed 5 bases, with 6 bases lying between them. The CDR3 spells CASSLIRETQYF. The DNA of the CDR3 is TGTGCCAGCAGTTTAATCCGGGAGACCCAGTACTTC.

The chain uses TRBV27 and TRBJ2-3; 10 positions agree with TRBD1. After removal of 6 bases from V and 3 bases from J, the junction contained 6 bases not matched to a gene. This CDR3 has 15 residues. Germline assignment: CDR1 MNHEY and CDR2 SMNVEV (reference sequence). The CDR3 DNA reads TGTGCCAGCAGCTCGGGACAGGGGCTTACAGATACGCAGTATTTT. It is translated as CASSSGQGLTDTQYF.

The chain combines TRBV2 with TRBJ2-6, with TRBD1 matching over 10 bases. Losses at the gene ends were 5 bases for V and 0 bases for J; bases not matched to a gene: 4. Germline CDR1 reads SNHLY; CDR2 reads FYNNEI. CDR3 length: 17 residues. The CDR3 nucleotides read TGTGCCAGCAGTCGACAGGGGGCCGTCTCTGGGGCCAACGTCCTGACTTTC. Protein product: CASSRQGAVSGANVLTF.

The rearrangement uses TRBV7-8 and TRBJ2-1, with TRBD1 identical over 9 bases. The CDR3 extends over 15 amino acids. In germline, CDR1 is SGHVS, CDR2 FQNEAQ. V lost 1 base, J lost 7 bases, and 5 bases stayed unmatched. The CDR3 DNA reads TGTGCCAGCAGCTTAGTAGGGACAGGGCCAAATGAGCAGTTCTTC. It yields the protein CASSLVGTGPNEQFF.

V and J are TRBV11-3 and TRBJ2-7, with TRBD1 matching over 9 bases. The V and J ends lost 2 bases and 3 bases, in that order; junction bases with no gene match: 2. CDR3 length: 14 amino acids. Germline assignment: CDR1 SGHNT and CDR2 YENEEA. The CDR3: CASSLRTGDYEQYF. The DNA for the CDR3 is TGTGCCAGCAGCTTACGGACAGGGGACTACGAGCAGTACTTC.

This clone was observed once. V and J are TRBV6-1 and TRBJ1-1, with 11 bases that match TRBD1. V shed 1 base, J shed 6 bases, and the junction held 10 bases outside the gene matches. Germline-derived CDR1 and CDR2 are MNHNS and SASEGT. The CDR3 length is 17 residues. The CDR3 nucleotides are TGTGCCAGCAGTGAAGGCTTTACCGGGACAGGGGGTTCTGAAGCTTTCTTT. It specifies CASSEGFTGTGGSEAFF.

The gene calls are TRBV29-1 and TRBJ2-3; 9 bases are shared with TRBD1. The CDR3 has 18 amino acids. Trimming removed 5 bases from V and 2 bases from J; junction bases left unmatched: 17. CDR1 and CDR2 from the germline V gene are SQVTM and ANQGSEA. The CDR3 region is CSVLPLTGTGSVTDTQYF. The CDR3 coding sequence is TGCAGCGTTCTCCCTTTGACCGGGACAGGGTCCGTCACAGATACGCAGTATTTT.

The genes are TRBV7-2 and TRBJ2-5; TRBD2 agrees at 13 bases. J lost 3 bases, V lost 1 base, and 5 bases had no gene match. Germline lookup yields CDR1 SGHTA and CDR2 FQGNSA. CDR3 length: 17 amino acids. The CDR3 protein is CASSLGPGLAGKETQYF. In DNA, the CDR3 is TGTGCCAGCAGCTTAGGTCCGGGACTAGCGGGAAAAGAGACCCAGTACTTC.

J is TRBJ1-4 and V is TRBV4-3, with D unresolved. V gave up 0 bases and J gave up 8 bases, with 10 bases separating them. This CDR3 has 14 residues. Germline V gene sequence: CDR1 LGHNA, CDR2 YSLEER. CDR3 bases: TGCGCCAGCAGCCAAGATGAGGGCTTAGAAAAACTGTTTTTT. Protein product: CASSQDEGLEKLFF.

Worth noting for this clone: Distinct nucleotide sequences in the sample also encode this CDR3. The chain employs TRBV9 and TRBJ1-1, with D uncertain. The CDR3 has 13 residues. Looked up from germline, CDR1 is SGDLS and CDR2 is YYNGEE. With 0 bases removed from V and 0 bases from J, the gap between germline ends came to 3 bases. As DNA, the CDR3 is TGTGCCAGCAGCGTAGACCTGAACACTGAAGCTTTCTTT. It specifies CASSVDLNTEAFF.

The CDR3 loop is CASSFMRAGDRNEQFF. CDR3 coding DNA: TGTGCCAGCAGCTTTATGCGCGCAGGGGACCGCAATGAGCAGTTCTTC. The V and J genes are TRBV5-4 and TRBJ2-1, with D possibly matching TRBD1 (6 bases). V was shortened by 2 bases and J by 6 bases, with 18 bases between the two germline ends. The CDR3 spans 16 residues. Germline V gene sequence: CDR1 SGHNT, CDR2 YYREEE (reference sequence). The whole variable domain, filled in from reference TRBV5-4 and TRBJ2-1, reads ETGVTQSPTHLIKTRGQQVTLRCSSQSGHNTVSWYQQALGQGPQFIFQYYREEENGRGNFPPRFSGLQFPNYSSELNVNALELDDSALYLCASSFMRAGDRNEQFFGPGTRLTVL.

This clone is a singleton in its sample. The chain is built from TRBV14 and TRBJ1-2; D is ambiguous. Germline loops: CDR1 SGHDN, CDR2 FVKESK. The CDR3 consists of 13 residues. With 4 bases removed from V and 1 base from J, the gap between germline ends came to 7 bases. Here the CDR3 reads CASSLSRNYGYTF. The CDR3 coding sequence is TGTGCCAGCAGCCTTTCCCGTAACTATGGCTACACCTTC.

This chain connects TRBV7-2 to TRBJ2-4; D is unclear. CDR1 is SGHTA and CDR2 is FQGNSA in the germline V gene. V gave up 1 base and J gave up 0 bases, with 7 bases separating them. The CDR3 has 15 residues. The CDR3, as DNA: TGTGCCAGCAGCTTAGACAGATTAGCCAAAAACATTCAGTACTTC. It is translated as CASSLDRLAKNIQYF.

The chain joins TRBV15 to TRBJ1-1; tentatively, D is TRBD1 (6 bases). This CDR3 is built from 15 residues. Germline V lookup: CDR1 LNHNV, CDR2 YYDKDF (reference sequence). Between the trimmed V and J ends, which lost 4 bases and 3 bases, there was a span of 15 bases. The CDR3 protein is CATSTKQGSDTEAFF. CDR3 DNA sequence: TGTGCCACCAGCACGAAACAGGGCTCGGACACTGAAGCTTTCTTT.

This clone has more than one count but fewer than ten. This sample also contains other DNA sequences that code for the same CDR3. The V gene is TRBV5-1, the J gene TRBJ1-4; the match to TRBD1 covers 12 bases. The CDR3 loop spans 17 amino acids. Trimming took 4 bases from V and 3 from J; bases not matched to a gene: 7. From germline, CDR1 is SGHRS and CDR2 YFSETQ. In DNA, the CDR3 is TGCGCCAGCAGCCTTGGGACAGGGGGCAGCGCTAATGAAAAACTGTTTTTT. Protein product: CASSLGTGGSANEKLFF. Complete variable domain (other parts from reference TRBV5-1 and TRBJ1-4): KAGVTQTPRYLIKTRGQQVTLSCSPISGHRSVSWYQQTPGQGLQFLFEYFSETQRNKGNFPGRFSGRQFSNSRSEMNVSTLELGDSALYLCASSLGTGGSANEKLFFGSGTQLSVL.

The gene calls are TRBV19 and TRBJ2-2; TRBD1 matches at 7 bases. The CDR3 consists of 16 residues. J lost 0 bases, V lost 7 bases, and 8 bases had no gene match. Germline assignment: CDR1 LNHDA and CDR2 SQIVND (reference sequence). DNA for the CDR3: TGTGCCAGTACAAAAACGGGACAGACGAACACCGGGGAGCTGTTTTTT. Its protein is CASTKTGQTNTGELFF.

The V gene is TRBV6-5, the J gene TRBJ1-2; perhaps TRBD1 as D (6 bases). Germline V gene lookup returns CDR1 MNHEY and CDR2 SVGAGI. With 1 base removed from V and 4 bases from J, the gap between germline ends came to 10 bases. The CDR3 has 14 residues. The CDR3 here is CASSYFVDSYGYTF. The CDR3 DNA follows: TGTGCCAGCAGTTACTTTGTGGACAGCTATGGCTACACCTTC.

Only a few counts were recorded for this clone. CDR3 nucleotides: TGTGCCAGTAGCATACAAGGGCGAGGCACTGAAGCTTTCTTT. It yields the protein CASSIQGRGTEAFF. The chain is built from TRBV19 and TRBJ1-1, with D hard to call. Germline V gives CDR1 LNHDA, CDR2 SQIVND (reference sequence). This CDR3 is built from 14 residues. The V and J ends lost 6 bases and 4 bases respectively, with 15 bases between them.

V usage is TRBV18 and J usage is TRBJ1-6, with D uncertain. Germline V CDR1 and CDR2: KGHSH, LQKENI. There are 15 residues in the CDR3. V was cut by 5 bases and J by 2 bases, with 10 bases left in between. The CDR3 reads CASSSGNTYNSPLHF. Written as DNA, the CDR3 is TGTGCCAGCTCATCGGGGAATACCTATAATTCACCCCTCCACTTT. The full variable domain, its missing parts supplied by reference TRBV18 and TRBJ1-6, is NAGVMQNPRHLVRRRGQEARLRCSPMKGHSHVYWYRQLPEEGLKFMVYLQKENIIDESGMPKERFSAEFPKEGPSILRIQQVVRGDSAAYFCASSSGNTYNSPLHFGNGTRLTVT.

The V gene is TRBV5-5, the J gene TRBJ1-3; D not certain. CDR3 size: 13 residues. V was cut by 5 bases and J by 0 bases, with 6 bases left in between. Germline assignment: CDR1 SGHKS and CDR2 YYEKEE (reference sequence). Written as DNA, the CDR3 is TGTGCCAGCAGATGGAGCTCTGGAAACACCATATATTTT. It encodes CASRWSSGNTIYF. The full variable domain, in which reference TRBV5-5 and TRBJ1-3 provide the parts outside the CDR3, is DAGVTQSPTHLIKTRGQQVTLRCSPISGHKSVSWYQQVLGQGPQFIFQYYEKEERGRGNFPDRFSARQFPNYSSELNVNALLLGDSALYLCASRWSSGNTIYFGEGSWLTVV.

This clone was recorded only once. V and J are TRBV14 and TRBJ2-5; D might be TRBD2 (6 bases). Germline V gives CDR1 SGHDN, CDR2 FVKESK. CDR3 length: 17 amino acids. The V end lost 1 base, the J end lost 5 bases, and 20 bases lay between the germline ends. This CDR3 reads CASSQGPDWGRSETQYF. CDR3 nucleotides: TGTGCCAGCAGCCAAGGACCTGATTGGGGGAGGTCTGAGACCCAGTACTTC. The full variable domain, its missing parts supplied by reference TRBV14 and TRBJ2-5, is EAGVTQFPSHSVIEKGQTVTLRCDPISGHDNLYWYRRVMGKEIKFLLHFVKESKQDESGMPNNRFLAERTGGTYSTLKVQPAELEDSGVYFCASSQGPDWGRSETQYFGPGTRLLVL.

The CDR3 region has the DNA TGTGCCAGCAGCGTAGGTTTCGCCAAGGACTATGGCTACACCTTC. This gives the protein CASSVGFAKDYGYTF. The chain employs TRBV9 and TRBJ1-2; no clear D gene. Germline CDR1 is SGDLS and CDR2 is YYNGEE. This CDR3 region has 15 residues. V dropped 0 bases and J dropped 3 bases, with 12 bases sitting between them.

The chain is built from TRBV6-5 and TRBJ1-5; D may be TRBD1 (6 bases). Trimming took 0 bases from V and 7 from J, leaving 13 bases between them. The CDR3 has 15 amino acids. CDR1 MNHEY and CDR2 SVGAGI come from the germline V gene. CDR3 region: CASSYSWTATQPQHF. For the CDR3, the DNA is TGTGCCAGCAGTTACTCCTGGACAGCTACACAGCCCCAGCATTTT.

The chain joins TRBV4-3 to TRBJ2-7; 9 bases are shared with TRBD1. The germline V gene has CDR1 LGHNA and CDR2 YSLEER. The J segment lost 6 bases and the V segment lost 2 bases, leaving 8 bases of the junction unmatched. The CDR3 is 15 amino acids. The DNA for the CDR3 is TGCGCCAGCAGCCAAACTAAGGACAGGGGTTCCGAGCAGTACTTC. Translation: CASSQTKDRGSEQYF.

The genes are TRBV5-1 and TRBJ1-1, with D perhaps TRBD1 (6 bases). Germline V gene data show CDR1 as SGHRS and CDR2 as YFSETQ. The CDR3 contains 14 residues. V lost 4 bases and J lost 4, with 14 bases in between. DNA for the CDR3: TGCGCCAGCAGCGTGACAGGTCTCTCCACTGAAGCTTTCTTT. It encodes CASSVTGLSTEAFF.

V usage is TRBV7-2 and J usage is TRBJ2-1, with TRBD2 matching over 10 bases. Germline loops: CDR1 SGHTA, CDR2 FQGNSA. With 1 base clipped from V and 10 bases from J, the junction kept 13 bases outside the gene matches. The CDR3 extends over 17 amino acids. The CDR3 spells CASSLEAYRASGREQFF. The CDR3 DNA follows: TGTGCCAGCAGCTTAGAAGCCTACCGGGCTAGCGGGAGAGAGCAGTTCTTC.